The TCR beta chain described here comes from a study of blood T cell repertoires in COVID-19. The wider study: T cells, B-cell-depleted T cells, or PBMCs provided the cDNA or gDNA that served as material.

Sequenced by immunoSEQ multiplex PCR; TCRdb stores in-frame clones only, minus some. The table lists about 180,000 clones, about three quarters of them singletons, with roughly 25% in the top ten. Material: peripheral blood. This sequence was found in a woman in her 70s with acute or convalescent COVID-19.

CDR3 DNA sequence: TGCGCCACCGTGGATAGCGGGCCCCTGGTGGATGAGCAGTTCTTC. This translates into CATVDSGPLVDEQFF. The chain links TRBV10-2 to TRBJ2-1, with 7 bases matching TRBD2. Trimming took 10 bases from V and 8 from J; bases not matched to a gene: 17. In germline, CDR1 is WSHSY, CDR2 SAAADI. The CDR3 loop spans 15 amino acids.